Listed below are T cell receptor beta chains from one sample, sequenced in a study of T cell changes during pregnancy in multiple sclerosis. TCRdb's table, derived via immunoSEQ multiplex PCR, lists solely in-frame clones and lacks some. This sample has about 98,000 clones, with just over 90% found just once. Material: peripheral blood, obtained after pregnancy. Receptors originate from a female donor in good health, enrolled as a control in a pregnancy study. The CDR3 runs from the conserved cysteine through the conserved F or W. The D gene is left open where the match is weak. Clone size is shown for a subset of rows, as once, few, many or a class of expanded clone.

V	size	J	D	DNA	CDR3
TRBV5-4	once	TRBJ2-5	-	TGTGCCAGCAGCTTGCAGGTCCCAGAGACCCAGTACTTC	CASSLQVPETQYF
TRBV15	-	TRBJ2-3	-	TGTGCCACCAGCAGAGGACAGGAGGCAGATACGCAGTATTTT	CATSRGQEADTQYF
TRBV21-1	once	TRBJ2-5	-	TGTGCCAGCAGCAAAGAAACCGACAAGCAAGAGACCCAGTACTTC	CASSKETDKQETQYF
TRBV9	-	TRBJ2-5	-	TGTGCCAGCAGCGTAGCCCAGGGGCAAGAGACCCAGTACTTC	CASSVAQGQETQYF
TRBV5-4	-	TRBJ2-1	-	TGTGCCAGCGATCCAGGACACAATGGGGATAGGGTCTTC	CASDPGHNGDRVF
TRBV29-1	once	TRBJ2-6	-	TGCAGCGCAATTCCGTCGGGGTCTGGGGCCAACGTCCTGACTTTC	CSAIPSGSGANVLTF
TRBV5-1	-	TRBJ2-3	TRBD1	TGCGCCACCACAGGACCGGGACAGGGGTCAACAGATACGCAGTATTTT	CATTGPGQGSTDTQYF
TRBV5-1	-	TRBJ2-3	TRBD2	TGCGCCAGCAGCTTGTTTATCGGGGCCGGGACTAGCGGGGGGGCGACAGATACGCAGTATTTT	CASSLFIGAGTSGGATDTQYF
TRBV7-9	-	TRBJ2-7	-	TGTGCCAGCAGCCCGCAAGCAGGGGACGAGCAGTACTTC	CASSPQAGDEQYF
TRBV6-1	once	TRBJ2-7	TRBD2	TGTGCCAGCAGTGAAGCGCGTCTAGCGGGAACCCGAGGGCGGGAGCAGTACTTC	CASSEARLAGTRGREQYF
TRBV7-9	-	TRBJ2-3	-	TGTGCCAGCAGCTTGATGGCGGAGGATACGCAGTATTTT	CASSLMAEDTQYF
TRBV28	once	TRBJ2-7	TRBD1	TGTGCCAGCAGTTATGGACAGGATTACGAGCAGTACTTC	CASSYGQDYEQYF
TRBV4-1	-	TRBJ2-2	-	TGCGCCAGCAGCCAGGTACTAGGGCCCGGGGAGCTGTTTTTT	CASSQVLGPGELFF
TRBV23-1	-	TRBJ2-2	-	TGCGCCAGCAGTCAATGCAGCGTAGCGAACACCGGGGAGCTGTTTTTT	CASSQCSVANTGELFF
TRBV7-8	-	TRBJ2-7	-	TGTGCCAGCAGCGAAGGACAGACCGGGGTTTCCTACGAGCAGTACTTC	CASSEGQTGVSYEQYF
TRBV5-1	-	TRBJ1-1	TRBD1	TGCGCCAGCAGCGTAAACCCGGGACAGATGAACACTGAAGCTTTCTTT	CASSVNPGQMNTEAFF
TRBV19	-	TRBJ2-7	TRBD2	TGTGCCACTGGACTAGCGGACTACGAGCAGTACTTC	CATGLADYEQYF
TRBV5-1	once	TRBJ1-1	-	TGCGCCAGCAGCAGCGCCGGGCGGGGTCCTTTACTTGAAGCTTTCTTT	CASSSAGRGPLLEAFF
TRBV6-5	-	TRBJ1-2	TRBD1	TGTGCCAGCGTGGGACAGGCCGGCTATGGCTACACCTTC	CASVGQAGYGYTF
TRBV7-9	-	TRBJ1-5	TRBD1	TGTGCCAGCAGCCTCGGACAGGGCGGTCAGCCCCAGCATTTT	CASSLGQGGQPQHF
TRBV2	-	TRBJ2-7	TRBD1	TGTGCCGCTGCCCAGAAAGGACAGGGGTATTACGAGCAGTACTTC	CAAAQKGQGYYEQYF
TRBV11-2	-	TRBJ2-1	-	TGTGCCAGCAGCCCTGAGTATGAGCAGTTCTTC	CASSPEYEQFF
TRBV4-1	-	TRBJ1-6	-	TGCGCCAGCAGCCAGACACAAGCCGAAAATTCACCCCTCCACTTT	CASSQTQAENSPLHF
TRBV7-8	once	TRBJ2-1	-	TGTGCCAGCAGCTTCCGGGGGAGGAATGAGCAGTTCTTC	CASSFRGRNEQFF
TRBV28	-	TRBJ2-7	-	TGTGCCATCAAGGTTTCTGGACAGTACGAGCAGTACTTC	CAIKVSGQYEQYF
TRBV9	-	TRBJ1-3	TRBD1	TGTGCCAGCAGCGTGTCGGGACAGGGGGCAAACACCATATATTTT	CASSVSGQGANTIYF
TRBV5-5	-	TRBJ2-2	TRBD2	TGTGCCAGCAGCATACTAGCGGGCGGGGGCACCGGGGAGCTGTTTTTT	CASSILAGGGTGELFF
TRBV19	-	TRBJ2-2	-	TGTGCCAGCGGGAGAGGGACCGGGGAGCTGTTTTTT	CASGRGTGELFF
TRBV5-1	-	TRBJ2-7	-	TGCGCCAGCAGCCAGGAATCCTACGAGCAGTACTTC	CASSQESYEQYF
TRBV7-8	once	TRBJ2-7	TRBD2	TGTGCCAGCAGGGGGAGTTTGCGGGAGGGCCCTTACGAGCAGTACTTC	CASRGSLREGPYEQYF
TRBV19	-	TRBJ2-1	TRBD2	TGTGCCAGTAGTATAGGGACTAGCTACAATGAGCAGTTCTTC	CASSIGTSYNEQFF
TRBV7-8	-	TRBJ1-4	-	TGTGCCAGCAGCTCGAGCCAGGGTCTCCCGCCCCATGAAAAACTGTTTTTT	CASSSSQGLPPHEKLFF
TRBV25-1	-	TRBJ1-5	-	TGTGCCAGCAGTGATTCGGGAAAAGGGGGTTGGGTACAGCCCCAGCATTTT	CASSDSGKGGWVQPQHF
TRBV19	once	TRBJ2-1	-	TGTGCCAGTAGACAAAAGGCGGGGACAGCGCACTCCTACAATGAGCAGTTCTTC	CASRQKAGTAHSYNEQFF
TRBV6-1	-	TRBJ2-1	TRBD1	TGTGCCAGCAGTAGGAAGACAGGGACCTACAATGAGCAGTTCTTC	CASSRKTGTYNEQFF
TRBV2	-	TRBJ2-7	TRBD2	TGTGCCAGCAGTGAGCCTGGGGCTAGCGGGAGTTACGAGCAGTACTTC	CASSEPGASGSYEQYF
TRBV6-5	-	TRBJ1-1	-	TGTGCCAGCAGCAAAAAAGGACAGTTGAACACTGAAGCTTTCTTT	CASSKKGQLNTEAFF
TRBV6-1	-	TRBJ2-7	-	TGTGCCAGCAGGCAGGGTGGTTACGAGCAGTACTTC	CASRQGGYEQYF
TRBV30	-	TRBJ2-3	-	TGTGCCTGGAGTGTCAGGGGAGGCACAGATACGCAGTATTTT	CAWSVRGGTDTQYF
TRBV6-1	-	TRBJ2-7	TRBD1	TGTGCCAGCAGTGTCTCAAATTGGGCAGGGGGCACCTACGAGCAGTACTTC	CASSVSNWAGGTYEQYF
TRBV29-1	-	TRBJ1-3	-	TGCAGCGTTGAGCCCGGGGTCTCTGGAAACACCATATATTTT	CSVEPGVSGNTIYF
TRBV9	-	TRBJ2-2	TRBD1	TGTGCCAGCAGCGTAGGACAGGGGGCGAACACCGGGGAGCTGTTTTTT	CASSVGQGANTGELFF
TRBV27	once	TRBJ2-7	-	TGTGCCAGCAGTTTTTATCGGCAGGGAGGTAACGAGCAGTACTTC	CASSFYRQGGNEQYF
TRBV11-2	-	TRBJ2-1	-	TGTGCCAGCAGCTTAGGGCCAGTAGACAATCCGTTCTTC	CASSLGPVDNPFF
TRBV19	-	TRBJ2-1	-	TGTGCCAGTAGTATAATCTACTCCTACAATGAGCAGTTCTTC	CASSIIYSYNEQFF
TRBV30	-	TRBJ1-2	TRBD1	TGTGCCTGGAGCGTAAGCCCTGGGACAGGAGGGGAAGGCTACACCTTC	CAWSVSPGTGGEGYTF
TRBV6-5	-	TRBJ1-2	TRBD1	TGTGCCAGCAAGGGACAGGGAAACTATGGCTACACCTTC	CASKGQGNYGYTF